This T cell receptor beta chain was observed in a study of regulatory T cells in long-lasting Graves disease. This CDR3 has 14 residues. The V end lost 6 bases, the J end lost 0 bases, and 9 bases lay between the germline ends. Germline assignment: CDR1 MNHEY and CDR2 SMNVEV (reference sequence). Comment on this clonotype: A far larger clone lies a single base away; this is likely a read error.

Documented time point: newly diagnosed GD, antithyroid drugs for less than 3 months. From RNA extracted from PBMCs, the TCR library was made. In building TCR beta libraries, iRepertoire HTBI primers were used together with Arm-PCR of CDR3 regions. Authors' processing steps: Identification across samples found approximately 67 TRBV and approximately 15 TRBJ segments. One entry per CDR3 protein results from TCRdb running MiXCR on the multiplex PCR reads. These V and J calls rely on TCRdb rather than the paper's analysis. The sample holds roughly 410,000 distinct CDR3 sequences, approximately 16% seen once. The same sample was also studied in work on T cells in Graves' hyperthyroidism and ophthalmopathy. That publication notes: With the HTBI primer set, the TCR CDR3 went through a first round of RT-PCR. Most thyroid clonotypes that were expanded above 0.001 also turned up in blood.

Sequenced material: peripheral blood mononuclear cells (PBMCs), taken at new diagnosis, from a patient treated with antithyroid drugs. The rearrangement joins TRBV27 to TRBJ1-5; TRBD1 might be the D (5 bases). This clonotype was obtained from a woman aged 40 to 49 with Graves disease. The CDR3: CASSQTVSNQPQHF. DNA of the CDR3: TGTGCCAGCAGCCAGACAGTTAGCAATCAGCCCCAGCATTTT.